The present entry profiles one T cell receptor (beta chain) with its context. This may stem from a read error, because a much larger clone lies one nucleotide away. These data belong to a study of regulatory T cells in long-lasting Graves disease. CDR3 length: 15 amino acids. Germline V gene lookup returns CDR1 SGHTA and CDR2 FQGNSA. Arm-PCR of CDR3 regions and iRepertoire HTBI primers were the basis on which TCR beta libraries were built. Each CDR3 protein is one row after TCRdb ran MiXCR on the multiplex PCR reads. This table has 300,000 to 500,000 distinct CDR3 sequences, less than 25% appearing once. Time point: persistent/refractory GD, antithyroid drugs over 5 years with positive TRAb. PBMC-extracted RNA yielded the TCR library.

This clonotype was sampled from a female donor with Graves disease. The sample was peripheral blood mononuclear cells (PBMCs), taken when the disease was refractory, from a patient treated with antithyroid drugs. The chain joins TRBV7-2 to TRBJ1-2; no definite D call. The CDR3 DNA sequence: TGTGTCAGCAGCTTAGTGGGCGGAAACTACTATGGCTACACCTTC. This sequence encodes CVSSLVGGNYYGYTF.